Shown below are 16 T cell receptor beta chains from a single sample sequenced in a study of T cell responses to AZD1222 COVID-19 vaccine. Assay: immunoSEQ multiplex PCR; the TCRdb copy retains only in-frame clones and omits some. The sample contains some 170,000 clones, over 85% of which appear only once. The sample was peripheral blood, taken on day 0 of AZD1222 vaccination. These receptors originate from an adult in good health.

This chain links TRBV27 with TRBJ2-2; 13 nucleotides line up with TRBD2. The CDR3 spans 16 residues. Germline assignment: CDR1 MNHEY and CDR2 SMNVEV (reference sequence). Germline trimming cut 4 bases from V and 6 bases from J; bases unmatched to any gene: 5. In nucleotides, the CDR3 is TGTGCCAGCAGTTCTAGACTAGCGGGAGGATCCGGGGAGCTGTTTTTT. This sequence encodes CASSSRLAGGSGELFF.

The chain links TRBV5-4 to TRBJ2-2; maybe TRBD2 (6 bases). The germline gives CDR1 SGHNT, CDR2 YYREEE (reference sequence). The CDR3 length is 14 residues. V lost 0 bases and J lost 4, with 7 bases in between. This CDR3 is CASSLVSGTGELFF. Here the CDR3 DNA reads TGTGCCAGCAGCTTGGTTAGCGGCACCGGGGAGCTGTTTTTT.

The V call is TRBV30, the J call TRBJ1-3; 8 nucleotides align to TRBD1. V gave up 6 bases and J gave up 2 bases; unmatched junction bases: 3. This CDR3 comprises 13 residues. Germline V gene data show CDR1 as GTSNPN and CDR2 as SVGIG (reference sequence). This CDR3 is CACQQGAGNTIYF. The CDR3 nucleotides read TGTGCCTGCCAACAGGGGGCTGGAAACACCATATATTTT.

About this clone itself: Within the sample, other DNA sequences also encode this same CDR3. The chain couples TRBV3-1 (or the pseudogene TRBV3-2) to TRBJ2-7, with D hard to call. Trimming took 1 base from V and 6 from J, leaving 4 bases between them. The CDR3 sequence is 11 residues long. Germline V lookup: CDR1 LGHDT, CDR2 YNNKEL (reference sequence). The CDR3 nucleotides read TGTGCCAGCAGCCAAGTCGGCGAGCAGTACTTC. This translates into CASSQVGEQYF.

The rearrangement joins TRBV7-8 to TRBJ2-3; 11 bases are a match to TRBD2. After removal of 5 bases from V and 2 bases from J, the junction contained 6 bases not matched to a gene. The CDR3 spans 16 residues. Germline CDR1 SGHVS, CDR2 FQNEAQ. CDR3 DNA sequence: TGTGCCAGCAGCACTGTAGCGGGAGGGCCCACAGATACGCAGTATTTT. The encoded protein is CASSTVAGGPTDTQYF.

The chain carries TRBV5-8 and TRBJ1-1; 8 bases align to TRBD1. Germline lookup yields CDR1 SGHTS and CDR2 YDEGEE. Trimming at V came to 4 bases and at J to 4 bases, leaving 12 bases not matched to a gene. The CDR3 covers 16 residues. This CDR3 reads CASSPMTGAPSTEAFF. The CDR3 coding sequence is TGTGCCAGCAGCCCAATGACAGGGGCGCCCTCCACTGAAGCTTTCTTT.

The chain links TRBV5-1 to TRBJ2-1, with 7 bases matching TRBD1. The CDR3 has 14 residues. Germline loops: CDR1 SGHRS, CDR2 YFSETQ. Losses at the gene ends were 4 bases for V and 7 bases for J; bases not matched to a gene: 8. For the CDR3, the DNA is TGCGCCAGCAGCGCACAGGGGATCACGAATGAGCAGTTCTTC. Amino acid sequence: CASSAQGITNEQFF.

J is TRBJ2-7 and V is TRBV29-1; no clear D gene. The V gene lost 3 bases and the J gene lost 0 bases, with 9 bases spanning the gap. The V gene's germline CDR1 is SQVTM and CDR2 ANQGSEA. The CDR3 covers 13 residues. Written as DNA, the CDR3 is TGCAGCGTTGACGCGCCCAGCTCCTACGAGCAGTACTTC. Its protein product is CSVDAPSSYEQYF.

V and J are TRBV7-9 and TRBJ1-3; D remains unclear. Germline V gene data show CDR1 as SEHNR and CDR2 as FQNEAQ (reference sequence). CDR3 length: 16 amino acids. Trimming took 5 bases from V and 0 from J, leaving 14 bases between them. In nucleotides, the CDR3 is TGTGCCAGCAGCGAGCGCGGCAGTGCCTCTGGAAACACCATATATTTT. Protein product: CASSERGSASGNTIYF.

This chain connects TRBV11-2 to TRBJ2-2; tentatively, D is TRBD1 or TRBD2 (6 bases each). Germline lookup yields CDR1 SGHAT and CDR2 FQNNGV. This CDR3 has 14 amino acids. V lost 3 bases, J lost 5 bases, and 10 bases lay in between. CDR3 DNA: TGTGCCAGCAGCTTCCAAGGGGGGACCGGGGAGCTGTTTTTT. Translated, it gives CASSFQGGTGELFF.

V and J are TRBV7-2 and TRBJ2-7, with 9 bases that match TRBD2. Germline lookup yields CDR1 SGHTA and CDR2 FQGNSA. The CDR3 consists of 16 residues. The trim removed 1 base at V and 2 bases at J, leaving 6 bases unmatched. Here the CDR3 DNA reads TGTGCCAGCAGCTTAGTGGCGGCTAGCGGGGCCTACGAGCAGTACTTC. Translated, it gives CASSLVAASGAYEQYF. Drawing the rest from reference TRBV7-2 and TRBJ2-7, the complete variable domain is GAGVSQSPSNKVTEKGKDVELRCDPISGHTALYWYRQSLGQGLEFLIYFQGNSAPDKSGLPSDRFSAERTGGSVSTLTIQRTQQEDSAVYLCASSLVAASGAYEQYFGPGTRLTVT.

This clone was recorded a few times. The gene calls are TRBV5-1 and TRBJ2-6; D perhaps matches TRBD1 (6 bases). The germline CDR1 and CDR2 sequences are SGHRS and YFSETQ. The CDR3 is 15 amino acids. V lost 4 bases to trimming and J lost 0 bases, with 8 bases between them. The CDR3 coding sequence is TGCGCCAGCAGCCTGGACAGCTCTGGGGCCAACGTCCTGACTTTC. Translated, it gives CASSLDSSGANVLTF.

The chain is built from TRBV10-3 and TRBJ1-2, with 9 nucleotides matching TRBD1. V trimming: 10 bases; J trimming: 5 bases; junction bases outside the gene matches: 8. Germline CDR1 is ENHRY and CDR2 is SYGVKD. There are 13 residues in the CDR3. The CDR3 DNA follows: TGTGCCACCGGGACAGGGTCGTCTTATGGCTACACCTTC. This gives the protein CATGTGSSYGYTF.

CDR3 amino acids: CASSIRGGRQGGYGYTF. The CDR3 DNA is TGTGCCAGCAGCATCCGTGGTGGGAGACAGGGAGGATATGGCTACACCTTC. The chain employs TRBV3-1 (or the pseudogene TRBV3-2) and TRBJ1-2; 7 bases match TRBD1. Per the germline V gene, CDR1 is LGHDT and CDR2 is YNNKEL (reference sequence). Trimming cost V 5 bases and J 5 bases; bases outside gene matches: 17. The CDR3 sequence is 17 residues long.

The chain uses TRBV29-1 and TRBJ1-2; a weak D match, TRBD1 (5 bases). CDR3 length: 11 residues. Germline CDR1 SQVTM, CDR2 ANQGSEA. CDR3 residues: CTARATDGYTF. CDR3 nucleotide sequence: TGCACAGCCAGGGCGACGGATGGCTACACCTTC.

The chain recombines TRBV19 with TRBJ1-5; D may be TRBD1 (6 bases). The germline CDR1 and CDR2 sequences are LNHDA and SQIVND (reference sequence). This CDR3 comprises 13 residues. V shed 8 bases and J shed 8 bases, with 16 bases lying between them. CDR3 in DNA: TGTGCCAGTTCGGACAGCCTTATCAAGCCCCAGCATTTT. It encodes CASSDSLIKPQHF.